This T cell receptor beta chain derives from a study of blood T cell repertoires in COVID-19. The V end was cut by 3 bases, the J end by 0 bases, with 10 bases between. The germline gives CDR1 SGHRS, CDR2 YFSETQ. The CDR3 length is 14 residues. Assay used: immunoSEQ multiplex PCR; TCRdb lists only in-frame clones, some missing. The table shows 260,000 or so clones, with under 90% occurring only once. This sequence originates from a human donor in a cohort sampled during active COVID-19. The sequencing input was peripheral blood. The rearrangement links TRBV5-1 to TRBJ2-7; unclear D gene. CDR3 region: CASSSRLFSYEQYF. The CDR3 nucleotides are TGCGCCAGCAGCTCCCGACTGTTCTCCTACGAGCAGTACTTC.